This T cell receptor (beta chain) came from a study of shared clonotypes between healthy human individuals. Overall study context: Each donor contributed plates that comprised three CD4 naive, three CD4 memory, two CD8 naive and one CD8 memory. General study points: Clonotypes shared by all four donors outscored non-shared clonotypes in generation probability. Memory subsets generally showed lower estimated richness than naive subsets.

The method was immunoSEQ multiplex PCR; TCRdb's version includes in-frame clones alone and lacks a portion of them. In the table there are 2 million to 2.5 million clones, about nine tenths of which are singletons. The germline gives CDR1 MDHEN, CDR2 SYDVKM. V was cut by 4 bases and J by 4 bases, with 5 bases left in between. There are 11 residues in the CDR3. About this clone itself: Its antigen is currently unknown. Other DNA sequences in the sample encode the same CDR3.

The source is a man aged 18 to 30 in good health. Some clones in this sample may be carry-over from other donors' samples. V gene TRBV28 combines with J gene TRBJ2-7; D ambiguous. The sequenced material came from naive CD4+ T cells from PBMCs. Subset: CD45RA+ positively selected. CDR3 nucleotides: TGTGCCAGCAGTTCACGATACGAGCAGTACTTC. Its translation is CASSSRYEQYF. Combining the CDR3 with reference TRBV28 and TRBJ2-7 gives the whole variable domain DVKVTQSSRYLVKRTGEKVFLECVQDMDHENMFWYRQDPGLGLRLIYFSYDVKMKEKGDIPEGYSVSREKKERFSLILESASTNQTSMYLCASSSRYEQYFGPGTRLTVT.